The 20 T cell receptor beta chains below come from one sample, sequenced in a study of OX40 agonist ivuxolimab in advanced cancers. This table comes from immunoSEQ multiplex PCR, and its TCRdb copy is limited to in-frame clones, with some not included. The sample has 15,000 to 20,000 clones, around four fifths seen once. The source material was CD4+ or CD8+ T cells sorted from blood, sampled in a trial of the OX40 agonist ivuxolimab. The receptor source for this set is an adult with an advanced solid tumor such as melanoma, head and neck, liver or kidney cancer.

V gene TRBV6-1 combines with J gene TRBJ2-1; TRBD1 is a possible D gene (7 bases). Germline V CDR1 and CDR2: MNHNS, SASEGT. The CDR3 sequence is 15 residues long. V was trimmed by 5 bases and J by 4 bases, leaving 15 bases between them. DNA of the CDR3: TGTGCCAGCAGTCGGAGACAGGGAGGATACAATGAGCAGTTCTTC. As protein: CASSRRQGGYNEQFF.

The chain recombines TRBV6-1 with TRBJ1-1; D uncertain. Trimming left V 4 bases short and J 0 bases short, with 9 bases between. The germline CDR1 and CDR2 sequences are MNHNS and SASEGT. This CDR3 is 14 amino acids long. DNA for the CDR3: TGTGCCAGCAGTGTGATGGACCTGAACACTGAAGCTTTCTTT. Protein product: CASSVMDLNTEAFF.

The chain has TRBV28 and TRBJ2-1, with D unresolved. CDR1 and CDR2 from the germline V gene are MDHEN and SYDVKM. The ends were cut back, 6 bases at V and 0 bases at J, with 15 bases in the middle. The CDR3 covers 16 residues. The CDR3 reads CASRGKRSSSYNEQFF. The CDR3 DNA sequence: TGTGCCAGCAGGGGTAAGAGATCTAGCTCCTACAATGAGCAGTTCTTC.

The chain joins TRBV28 to TRBJ1-4; a weak D match, TRBD1 (6 bases). This CDR3 has 15 amino acids. Germline CDR1 is MDHEN and CDR2 is SYDVKM. Trimming removed 6 bases at V and 7 bases at J, with 18 bases between. The chain's CDR3 is CASSPRGGLSEKLFF. In nucleotides, the CDR3 is TGTGCCAGCAGCCCCCGGGGGGGGCTTTCTGAAAAACTGTTTTTT.

The rearrangement joins TRBV7-8 to TRBJ1-1; D is perhaps TRBD1 (6 bases). Trimming cost V 5 bases and J 9 bases, with 22 bases left between them. Germline V gene lookup returns CDR1 SGHVS and CDR2 FQNEAQ. The CDR3 spans 15 residues. This CDR3 reads CASSPLHNTGNQAFF. DNA for the CDR3: TGTGCCAGCAGCCCCCTCCACAATACAGGGAACCAAGCTTTCTTT.

The chain links TRBV7-9 to TRBJ2-2; 7 bases are a match to TRBD1. The CDR3 spans 15 residues. Losses at the gene ends were 3 bases for V and 5 bases for J; bases not matched to a gene: 6. CDR1 is SEHNR and CDR2 is FQNEAQ in the germline V gene (reference sequence). The CDR3 DNA reads TGTGCCAGCAGCTTGTCGGGGACAGTTACCGGGGAGCTGTTTTTT. As protein: CASSLSGTVTGELFF.

V and J are TRBV5-6 and TRBJ2-7; the match to TRBD1 covers 7 bases. Germline V gene data show CDR1 as SGHDT and CDR2 as YYEEEE. The length of the CDR3 is 13 residues. Trimming removed 4 bases from V and 5 bases from J; junction bases left unmatched: 6. CDR3 region: CASSNRGVNEQYF. The CDR3 bases are TGTGCCAGCAGCAACAGGGGTGTCAACGAGCAGTACTTC.

This clone was counted a few times. This specimen includes other DNA sequences encoding the same CDR3. V is TRBV2 and J is TRBJ1-1; D ambiguous. The ends were cut back, 7 bases at V and 3 bases at J, with 6 bases in the middle. CDR1 and CDR2 (germline): SNHLY, FYNNEI. The CDR3 is 11 residues long. The CDR3: CASIFYTEAFF. CDR3 coding DNA: TGTGCCAGCATTTTCTACACTGAAGCTTTCTTT.

The CDR3 sequence: CASSLSKTREGFF. Written as DNA, the CDR3 is TGTGCCAGCAGTTTATCGAAGACACGTGAGGGGTTCTTC. The chain carries TRBV27 and TRBJ2-1, with D perhaps matching TRBD2 (5 bases). Germline-derived CDR1 and CDR2 are MNHEY and SMNVEV (reference sequence). V lost 0 bases and J lost 15, with 15 bases in between. This CDR3 is built from 13 residues.

This clone was seen only once. The chain links TRBV7-9 to TRBJ1-5, with TRBD1 matching over 7 bases. Trimming took 4 bases from V and 4 from J; bases not matched to a gene: 7. The germline V gene has CDR1 SEHNR and CDR2 FQNEAQ (reference sequence). The CDR3 covers 15 residues. CDR3 bases: TGTGCCAGCAGCTCCCAGGGGGGGAGTAATCAGCCCCAGCATTTT. Encoded protein: CASSSQGGSNQPQHF. Full variable domain (outside the CDR3, taken from reference TRBV7-9 and TRBJ1-5): DTGVSQNPRHKITKRGQNVTFRCDPISEHNRLYWYRQTLGQGPEFLTYFQNEAQLEKSRLLSDRFSAERPKGSFSTLEIQRTEQGDSAMYLCASSSQGGSNQPQHFGDGTRLSIL.

The table lists this clone with a count of one. J is TRBJ1-2 and V is TRBV28; the D gene is possibly TRBD1 (6 bases). The CDR3 length is 12 residues. Germline V gene lookup returns CDR1 MDHEN and CDR2 SYDVKM. V was cut by 5 bases and J by 8 bases, with 12 bases left in between. CDR3 sequence reads: CASSPQGRGYTF. The CDR3 DNA sequence: TGTGCCAGCAGTCCACAGGGCAGGGGCTACACCTTC.

The chain recombines TRBV4-2 with TRBJ2-7; 7 positions match TRBD2. This CDR3 spans 16 amino acids. CDR1 and CDR2 from the germline V gene are LGHNA and YNFKEQ. Trimming at V came to 0 bases and at J to 3 bases, leaving 8 bases not matched to a gene. The CDR3 DNA sequence: TGTGCCAGCAGCCAAGAGGGCCCGGGGGAGGGCTACGAGCAGTACTTC. Encoded protein: CASSQEGPGEGYEQYF.

This rearrangement joins TRBV21-1 to TRBJ1-2. TRBV21-1 is a listed pseudogene. This CDR3 has 15 amino acids. CDR3 region: CASSKGPAMGYGYTF. CDR3 bases: TGTGCCAGCAGCAAAGGTCCAGCGATGGGGTATGGCTACACCTTC.

The rearrangement links TRBV7-9 to TRBJ1-2; D is possibly TRBD1 (5 bases). The germline gives CDR1 SEHNR, CDR2 FQNEAQ (reference sequence). The CDR3 loop spans 14 amino acids. Trimming left V 3 bases short and J 4 bases short, with 12 bases between. CDR3 sequence: CASSLGGTPYGYTF. CDR3 DNA: TGTGCCAGCAGCTTGGGGGGGACGCCCTATGGCTACACCTTC. Based on the CDR3 plus reference TRBV7-9 and TRBJ1-2, the full variable domain is DTGVSQNPRHKITKRGQNVTFRCDPISEHNRLYWYRQTLGQGPEFLTYFQNEAQLEKSRLLSDRFSAERPKGSFSTLEIQRTEQGDSAMYLCASSLGGTPYGYTFGSGTRLTVV.

The CDR3 sequence: CASSFKGWNTEAFF. The CDR3 nucleotides read TGCGCCAGCAGCTTCAAGGGGTGGAACACTGAAGCTTTCTTT. V and J are TRBV5-1 and TRBJ1-1, with a weak D call TRBD1 (5 bases). V was trimmed by 2 bases and J by 1 base, leaving 9 bases between them. Germline CDR1 is SGHRS and CDR2 is YFSETQ. CDR3 length: 14 amino acids.

The chain recombines TRBV28 with TRBJ1-1, with D maybe TRBD1 (5 bases). This CDR3 contains 14 residues. V gave up 2 bases and J gave up 1 base, with 8 bases separating them. Germline CDR1 and CDR2: MDHEN and SYDVKM. The CDR3 spells CASSLSQGNTEAFF. CDR3 DNA: TGTGCCAGCAGTTTAAGCCAGGGGAACACTGAAGCTTTCTTT.

The chain couples TRBV19 to TRBJ1-1; TRBD1 might be the D (6 bases). CDR3 length: 13 amino acids. The V end was cut by 7 bases, the J end by 5 bases, with 14 bases between. The V gene's germline CDR1 is LNHDA and CDR2 SQIVND (reference sequence). CDR3 sequence: CASMGGLRTEAFF. CDR3 nucleotides: TGTGCCAGTATGGGGGGGCTTAGGACTGAAGCTTTCTTT.

A note on this clone: Other DNA sequences in this sample translate to the same CDR3. For the CDR3, the DNA is TGCAGTGCCACCAACGGCTACGAGCAGTACTTC. It translates to CSATNGYEQYF. The chain joins TRBV20-1 to TRBJ2-7; D uncertain. The CDR3 runs 11 residues. V was pared by 6 bases and J by 3 bases, with 9 bases between. Germline lookup yields CDR1 DFQATT and CDR2 SNEGSKA (reference sequence).

CDR3 region: CSVGASFNGYGYTF. The DNA of the CDR3 is TGCAGCGTTGGGGCCTCCTTCAACGGCTATGGCTACACCTTC. The chain combines TRBV29-1 with TRBJ1-2, with D uncertain. This CDR3 has 14 amino acids. CDR1 and CDR2 from the germline V gene are SQVTM and ANQGSEA. V lost 4 bases, J lost 4 bases, and 16 bases lay in between.

The V gene is TRBV14, the J gene TRBJ1-1; D remains ambiguous. Trimming shortened V by 4 bases and J by 4 bases, and 10 bases separated the two germline ends. Germline CDR1 and CDR2: SGHDN and FVKESK. The CDR3 runs 13 residues. CDR3 sequence: CASSPLSGTEAFF. In nucleotides, the CDR3 is TGTGCCAGCAGCCCTCTTTCTGGCACTGAAGCTTTCTTT.